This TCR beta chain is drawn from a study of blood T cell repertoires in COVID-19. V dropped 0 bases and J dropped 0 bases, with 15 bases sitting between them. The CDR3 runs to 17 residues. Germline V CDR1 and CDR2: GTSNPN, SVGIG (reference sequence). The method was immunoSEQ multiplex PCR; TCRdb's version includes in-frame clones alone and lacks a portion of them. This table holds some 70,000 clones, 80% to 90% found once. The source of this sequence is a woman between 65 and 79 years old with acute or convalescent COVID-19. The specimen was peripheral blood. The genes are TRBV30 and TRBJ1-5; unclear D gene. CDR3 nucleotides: TGTGCCTGGAGTGTACGGGGAGGGAGGTATAGCAATCAGCCCCAGCATTTT. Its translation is CAWSVRGGRYSNQPQHF.